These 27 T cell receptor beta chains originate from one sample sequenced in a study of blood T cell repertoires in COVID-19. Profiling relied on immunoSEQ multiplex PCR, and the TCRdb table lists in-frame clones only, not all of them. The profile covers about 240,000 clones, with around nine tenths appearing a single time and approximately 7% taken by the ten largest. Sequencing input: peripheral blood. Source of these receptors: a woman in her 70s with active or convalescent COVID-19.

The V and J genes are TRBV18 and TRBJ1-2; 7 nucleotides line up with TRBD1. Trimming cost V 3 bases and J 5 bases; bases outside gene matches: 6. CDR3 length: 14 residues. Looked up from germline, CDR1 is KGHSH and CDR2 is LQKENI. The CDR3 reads CASSPPTGEYGYTF. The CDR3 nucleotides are TGTGCCAGCTCACCCCCTACAGGGGAGTATGGCTACACCTTC.

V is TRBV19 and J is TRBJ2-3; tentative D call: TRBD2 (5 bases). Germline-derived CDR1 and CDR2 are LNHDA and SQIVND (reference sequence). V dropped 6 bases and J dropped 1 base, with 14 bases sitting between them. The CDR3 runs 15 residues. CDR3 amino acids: CASRISGVGTDTQYF. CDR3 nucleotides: TGTGCCAGTAGGATTTCCGGGGTTGGCACAGATACGCAGTATTTT. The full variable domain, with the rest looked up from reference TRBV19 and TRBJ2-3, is DGGITQSPKYLFRKEGQNVTLSCEQNLNHDAMYWYRQDPGQGLRLIYYSQIVNDFQKGDIAEGYSVSREKKESFPLTVTSAQKNPTAFYLCASRISGVGTDTQYFGPGTRLTVL.

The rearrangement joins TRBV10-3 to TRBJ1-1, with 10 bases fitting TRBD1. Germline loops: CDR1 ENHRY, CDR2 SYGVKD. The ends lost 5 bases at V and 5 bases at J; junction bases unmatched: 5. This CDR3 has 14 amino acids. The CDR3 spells CAISRDRGRTEAFF. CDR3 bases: TGTGCCATCAGTCGGGACAGGGGAAGGACTGAAGCTTTCTTT.

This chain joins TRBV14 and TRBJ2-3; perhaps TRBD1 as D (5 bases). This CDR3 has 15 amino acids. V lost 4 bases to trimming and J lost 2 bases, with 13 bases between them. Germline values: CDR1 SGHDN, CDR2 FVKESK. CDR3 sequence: CASSPGRRATDTQYF. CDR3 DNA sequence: TGTGCCAGCAGCCCAGGGCGCAGGGCCACAGATACGCAGTATTTT.

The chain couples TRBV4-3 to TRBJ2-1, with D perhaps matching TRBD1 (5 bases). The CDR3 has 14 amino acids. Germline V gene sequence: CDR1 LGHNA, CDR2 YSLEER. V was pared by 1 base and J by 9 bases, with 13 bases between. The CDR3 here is CASSQAPRDGEQFF. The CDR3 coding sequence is TGCGCCAGCAGCCAAGCTCCCAGGGATGGTGAGCAGTTCTTC.

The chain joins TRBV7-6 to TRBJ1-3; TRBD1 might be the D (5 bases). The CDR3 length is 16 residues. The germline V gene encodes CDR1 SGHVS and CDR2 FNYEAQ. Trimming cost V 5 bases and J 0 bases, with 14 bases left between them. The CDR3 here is CASSPSRATSGNTIYF. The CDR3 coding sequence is TGTGCCAGCAGCCCGAGCAGGGCAACCTCTGGAAACACCATATATTTT.

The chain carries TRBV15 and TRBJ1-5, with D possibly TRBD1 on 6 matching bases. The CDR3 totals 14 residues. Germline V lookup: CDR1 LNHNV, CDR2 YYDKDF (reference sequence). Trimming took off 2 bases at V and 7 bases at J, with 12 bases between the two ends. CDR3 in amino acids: CATSRNLRGQPQHF. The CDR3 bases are TGTGCCACCAGCAGAAACCTCAGGGGACAGCCCCAGCATTTT.

CDR3: CASSYSRSPDTQYF. CDR3 coding DNA: TGTGCCAGCAGTTACTCGAGAAGCCCAGATACGCAGTATTTT. The V and J genes are TRBV6-6 and TRBJ2-3; D gene ambiguous. This CDR3 contains 14 residues. Germline V gene data show CDR1 as MNHNY and CDR2 as SVGAGI (reference sequence). The germline V and J ends were trimmed by 0 bases and 4 bases, with 8 bases remaining between them.

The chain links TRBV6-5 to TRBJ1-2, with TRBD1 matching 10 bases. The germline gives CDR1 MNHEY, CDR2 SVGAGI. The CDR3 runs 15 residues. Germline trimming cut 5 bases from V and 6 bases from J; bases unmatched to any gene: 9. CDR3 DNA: TGTGCCAGCAGTAAACCGGGACAGGGGAGGAATGGCTACACCTTC. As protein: CASSKPGQGRNGYTF.

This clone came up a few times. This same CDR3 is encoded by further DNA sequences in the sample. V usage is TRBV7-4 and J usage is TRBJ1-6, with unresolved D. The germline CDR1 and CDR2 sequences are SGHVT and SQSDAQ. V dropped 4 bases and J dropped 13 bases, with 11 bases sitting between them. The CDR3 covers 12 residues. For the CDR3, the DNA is TGTGCCAGCAGCTCCCGAGTCCCCCCCCTCCACTTT. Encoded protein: CASSSRVPPLHF.

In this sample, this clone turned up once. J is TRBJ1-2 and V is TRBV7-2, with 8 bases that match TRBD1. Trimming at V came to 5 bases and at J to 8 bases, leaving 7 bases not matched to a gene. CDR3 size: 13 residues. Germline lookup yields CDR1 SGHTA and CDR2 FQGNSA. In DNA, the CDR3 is TGTGCCAGCAGCCTACCCCCAGGGGGCGGCTACACCTTC. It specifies CASSLPPGGGYTF.

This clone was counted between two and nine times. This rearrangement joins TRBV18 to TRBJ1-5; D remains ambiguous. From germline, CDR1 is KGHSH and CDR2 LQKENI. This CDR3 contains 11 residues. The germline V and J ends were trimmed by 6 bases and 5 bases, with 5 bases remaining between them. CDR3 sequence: CASSPDQPQHF. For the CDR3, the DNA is TGTGCCAGCTCCCCGGATCAGCCCCAGCATTTT. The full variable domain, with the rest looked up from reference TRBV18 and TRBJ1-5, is NAGVMQNPRHLVRRRGQEARLRCSPMKGHSHVYWYRQLPEEGLKFMVYLQKENIIDESGMPKERFSAEFPKEGPSILRIQQVVRGDSAAYFCASSPDQPQHFGDGTRLSIL.

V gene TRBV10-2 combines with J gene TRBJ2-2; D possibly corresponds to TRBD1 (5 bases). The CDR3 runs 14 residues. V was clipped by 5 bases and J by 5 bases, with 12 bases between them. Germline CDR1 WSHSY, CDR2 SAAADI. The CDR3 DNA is TGCGCCAGCAGTAGAGAAAGACAGACCGGGGAGCTGTTTTTT. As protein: CASSRERQTGELFF.

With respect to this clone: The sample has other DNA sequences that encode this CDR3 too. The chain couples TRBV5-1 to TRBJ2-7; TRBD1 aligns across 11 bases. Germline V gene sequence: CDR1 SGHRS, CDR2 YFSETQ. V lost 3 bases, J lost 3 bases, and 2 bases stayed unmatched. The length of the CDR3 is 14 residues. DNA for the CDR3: TGCGCCAGCAGCTCCGGGACAGGGGGCTACGAGCAGTACTTC. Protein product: CASSSGTGGYEQYF.

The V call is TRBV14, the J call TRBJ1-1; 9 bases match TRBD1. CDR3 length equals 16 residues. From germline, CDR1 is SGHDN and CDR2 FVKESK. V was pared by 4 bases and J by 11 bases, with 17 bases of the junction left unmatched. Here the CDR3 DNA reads TGTGCCAGCAGCCGAGGGACAGGGACATTTAGTCCGTGGGCTTTCTTT. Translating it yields CASSRGTGTFSPWAFF. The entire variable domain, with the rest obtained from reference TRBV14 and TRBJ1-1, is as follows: EAGVTQFPSHSVIEKGQTVTLRCDPISGHDNLYWYRRVMGKEIKFLLHFVKESKQDESGMPNNRFLAERTGGTYSTLKVQPAELEDSGVYFCASSRGTGTFSPWAFFGQGTRLTVV.

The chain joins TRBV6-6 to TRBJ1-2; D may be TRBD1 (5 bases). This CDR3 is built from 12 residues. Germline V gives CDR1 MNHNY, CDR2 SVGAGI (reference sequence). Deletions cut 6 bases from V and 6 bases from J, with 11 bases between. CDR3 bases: TGTGCCAGCAGCCCTCTGACAGATGGCTACACCTTC. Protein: CASSPLTDGYTF.

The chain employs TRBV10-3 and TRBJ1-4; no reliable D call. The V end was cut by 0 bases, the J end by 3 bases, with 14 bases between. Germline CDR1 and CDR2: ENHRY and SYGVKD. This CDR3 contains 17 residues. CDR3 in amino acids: CAISESSTSGPNEKLFF. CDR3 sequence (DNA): TGTGCCATCAGTGAGTCGAGTACTTCAGGCCCTAATGAAAAACTGTTTTTT.

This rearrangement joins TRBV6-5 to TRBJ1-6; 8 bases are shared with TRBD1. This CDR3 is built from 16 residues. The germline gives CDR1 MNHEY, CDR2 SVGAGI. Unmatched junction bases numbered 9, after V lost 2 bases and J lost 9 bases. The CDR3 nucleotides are TGTGCCAGCAGTTACGACACGACAGGGGTCCTTTCACCCCTCCACTTT. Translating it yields CASSYDTTGVLSPLHF.

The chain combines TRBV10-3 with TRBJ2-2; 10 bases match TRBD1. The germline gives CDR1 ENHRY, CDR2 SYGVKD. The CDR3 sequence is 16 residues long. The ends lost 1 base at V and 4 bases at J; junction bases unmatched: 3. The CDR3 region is CAISEFRDRGTGELFF. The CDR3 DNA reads TGTGCCATCAGTGAGTTCCGGGACAGGGGCACCGGGGAGCTGTTTTTT.

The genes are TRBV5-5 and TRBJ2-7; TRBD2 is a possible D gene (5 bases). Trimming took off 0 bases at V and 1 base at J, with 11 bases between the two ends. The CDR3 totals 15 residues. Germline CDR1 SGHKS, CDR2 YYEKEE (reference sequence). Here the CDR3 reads CASSLVGVGSYEQYF. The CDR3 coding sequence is TGTGCCAGCAGCTTGGTCGGGGTCGGTTCCTACGAGCAGTACTTC.

The CDR3: CASSQRNQETQYF. In DNA form, the CDR3 reads TGTGCCAGCAGCCAGAGGAACCAAGAGACCCAGTACTTC. This chain links TRBV7-7 with TRBJ2-5; D unclear. In germline, CDR1 is SSHAT, CDR2 FNYEAQ (reference sequence). The CDR3 is 13 residues long. V was clipped by 5 bases and J by 0 bases, with 7 bases between them.

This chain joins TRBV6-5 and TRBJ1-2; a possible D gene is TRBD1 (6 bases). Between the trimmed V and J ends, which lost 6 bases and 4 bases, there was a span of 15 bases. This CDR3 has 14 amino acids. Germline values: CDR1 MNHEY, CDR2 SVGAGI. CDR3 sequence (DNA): TGTGCCAGCAGCAAGACAGGCGAGCCCTATGGCTACACCTTC. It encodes CASSKTGEPYGYTF.

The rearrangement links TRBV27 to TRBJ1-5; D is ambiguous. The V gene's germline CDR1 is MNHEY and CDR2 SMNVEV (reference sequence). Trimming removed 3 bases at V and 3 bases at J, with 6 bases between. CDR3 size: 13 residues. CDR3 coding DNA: TGTGCCAGCAGTTTTGAGTACAATCAGCCCCAGCATTTT. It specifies CASSFEYNQPQHF.

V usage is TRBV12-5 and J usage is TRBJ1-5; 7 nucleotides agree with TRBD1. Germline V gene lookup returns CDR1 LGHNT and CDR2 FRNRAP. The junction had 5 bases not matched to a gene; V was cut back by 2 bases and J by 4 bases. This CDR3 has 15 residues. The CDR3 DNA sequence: TGTGCTAGTGGTTTGTGGGACAGCAGAAATCAGCCCCAGCATTTT. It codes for CASGLWDSRNQPQHF.

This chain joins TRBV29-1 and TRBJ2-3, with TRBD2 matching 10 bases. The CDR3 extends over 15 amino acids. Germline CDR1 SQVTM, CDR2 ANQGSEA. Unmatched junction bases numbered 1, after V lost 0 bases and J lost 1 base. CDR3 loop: CSVEDSGGRTDTQYF. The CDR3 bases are TGCAGCGTTGAAGATAGCGGGGGGCGCACAGATACGCAGTATTTT.

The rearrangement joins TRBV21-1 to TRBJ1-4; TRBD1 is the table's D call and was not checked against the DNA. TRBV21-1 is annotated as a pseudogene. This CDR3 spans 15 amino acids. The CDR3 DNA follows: TGTGCCACTCCCCATATGCCAGGGGATAATGAAAAACTGTTTTTT. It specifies CATPHMPGDNEKLFF.

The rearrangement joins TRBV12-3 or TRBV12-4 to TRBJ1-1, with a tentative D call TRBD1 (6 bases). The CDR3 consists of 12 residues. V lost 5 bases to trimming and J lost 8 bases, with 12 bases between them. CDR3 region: CASSHTGYEAFF. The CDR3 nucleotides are TGTGCCAGCAGTCATACAGGGTACGAAGCTTTCTTT.